These 29 T cell receptor beta chains were sequenced from one sample in a study of beta chain features in type 1 diabetes. Findings and limits, study-wide: Type 1 diabetes patients had TCRB CDR3s that were shorter (moderately but significantly so) in all four CD4+ subsets.

What these receptors recognize is not known. Every isolated RNA sample was fully reverse transcribed, so sequencing captured expressed TCRB transcripts. Clones were read by immunoSEQ multiplex PCR, and TCRdb kept only the in-frame ones, dropping some. The sample shows some 290,000 clones, approximately 24% of them seen only once. Sequencing used naive CD4+ T cells from blood. The receptors shown here come from a woman in her thirties with type 1 diabetes.

The genes are TRBV11-2 and TRBJ2-1, with D uncertain. Germline loops: CDR1 SGHAT, CDR2 FQNNGV. V dropped 4 bases and J dropped 8 bases, with 6 bases sitting between them. The CDR3 totals 11 residues. CDR3 in DNA: TGTGCCAGCAGCTCCCCATATGAGCAGTTCTTC. Its protein product is CASSSPYEQFF. Drawing the rest from reference TRBV11-2 and TRBJ2-1, the complete variable domain is EAGVAQSPRYKIIEKRQSVAFWCNPISGHATLYWYQQILGQGPKLLIQFQNNGVVDDSQLPKDRFSAERLKGVDSTLKIQPAKLEDSAVYLCASSSPYEQFFGPGTRLTVL.

The chain has TRBV6-6 and TRBJ2-7; 13 positions match TRBD2. The CDR3 covers 15 residues. From germline, CDR1 is MNHNY and CDR2 SVGAGI (reference sequence). The ends lost 2 bases at V and 5 bases at J; junction bases unmatched: 3. CDR3 DNA: TGTGCCAGCAGTTACGGACTAGCGGGAGAGCACGAGCAGTACTTC. This sequence encodes CASSYGLAGEHEQYF.

V gene TRBV29-1 combines with J gene TRBJ1-4; D gene ambiguous. Germline V lookup: CDR1 SQVTM, CDR2 ANQGSEA. The CDR3 is made up of 12 amino acids. V was cut by 3 bases and J by 8 bases, with 10 bases left in between. CDR3 region: CSVDIDGEKLFF. The CDR3 DNA is TGCAGCGTTGATATCGACGGGGAAAAACTGTTTTTT.

The chain uses TRBV2 and TRBJ1-2; D not resolved. Germline loops: CDR1 SNHLY, CDR2 FYNNEI. The CDR3 consists of 12 residues. Trimming took off 11 bases at V and 4 bases at J, with 14 bases between the two ends. DNA for the CDR3: TGTGCCGGAGCGGGTGACGTCTATGGCTACACCTTC. Protein product: CAGAGDVYGYTF.

This clone was recorded a few times. The genes are TRBV30 and TRBJ2-1, with D possibly matching TRBD2 (6 bases). Looked up from germline, CDR1 is GTSNPN and CDR2 is SVGIG (reference sequence). Deletions cut 4 bases from V and 12 bases from J, with 16 bases between. There are 12 residues in the CDR3. The CDR3 spells CAWTSDRDSQFF. Written as DNA, the CDR3 is TGTGCCTGGACCTCAGACCGGGACTCGCAGTTCTTC.

V and J are TRBV7-3 and TRBJ2-7; TRBD2 agrees at 8 bases. Looked up from germline, CDR1 is SGHTA and CDR2 is FQGTGA. V trimming: 5 bases; J trimming: 6 bases; junction bases outside the gene matches: 12. This CDR3 is 15 amino acids long. CDR3 region: CASSPGGAALSEQYF. CDR3 nucleotide sequence: TGTGCCAGCAGCCCCGGGGGGGCAGCCCTAAGCGAGCAGTACTTC.

In its sample, this clone was seen a few times. This chain uses TRBV20-1 with TRBJ2-1; D not resolved. With 3 bases removed from V and 9 bases from J, the gap between germline ends came to 9 bases. Germline V gene data show CDR1 as DFQATT and CDR2 as SNEGSKA (reference sequence). The CDR3 runs 11 residues. DNA of the CDR3: TGCAGTGCTAGCCCAACGCGTGAGCAGTTCTTC. Translation gives CSASPTREQFF.

The chain is built from TRBV30 and TRBJ2-1; TRBD2 aligns across 12 bases. CDR1 and CDR2 (germline): GTSNPN, SVGIG (reference sequence). V lost 1 base to trimming and J lost 5 bases; unmatched junction nucleotides: 3. The CDR3 loop spans 15 amino acids. The CDR3 region is CAWSGGLAGDNEQFF. The CDR3 DNA reads as TGTGCCTGGAGTGGGGGACTAGCGGGTGACAATGAGCAGTTCTTC.

This clone was seen only a few times. This sequence joins TRBV7-2 and TRBJ2-7; TRBD1 agrees at 7 bases. Germline V gives CDR1 SGHTA, CDR2 FQGNSA. The CDR3 extends over 11 amino acids. J was trimmed by 9 bases and V by 5 bases; bases with no gene match: 4. This CDR3 reads CASSTGTAQYF. The CDR3 DNA is TGTGCCAGCAGCACAGGGACAGCGCAGTACTTC.

This clone was seen more than once but under ten times. This chain uses TRBV18 with TRBJ1-2; 8 bases are shared with TRBD1. Trimming at V came to 6 bases and at J to 2 bases, leaving 8 bases not matched to a gene. Looked up from germline, CDR1 is KGHSH and CDR2 is LQKENI. This CDR3 is built from 15 residues. The chain's CDR3 is CASSTGQGQNYGYTF. The CDR3 region has the DNA TGTGCCAGCTCTACTGGACAGGGACAGAACTATGGCTACACCTTC.

This clone was found a few times. The rearrangement uses TRBV14 and TRBJ1-1; unclear D gene. The CDR3 has 14 amino acids. Trimming shortened V by 0 bases and J by 10 bases, and 15 bases separated the two germline ends. Looked up from germline, CDR1 is SGHDN and CDR2 is FVKESK. The CDR3 coding sequence is TGTGCCAGCAGCCAAGATCTCCAGACTCGGGGAGCTTTCTTT. This translates into CASSQDLQTRGAFF.

The V gene is TRBV5-1, the J gene TRBJ2-3; D not certain. Germline V lookup: CDR1 SGHRS, CDR2 YFSETQ. V was trimmed by 5 bases and J by 5 bases, leaving 9 bases between them. CDR3 size: 12 residues. The CDR3: CASREEVDTQYF. The CDR3, as DNA: TGCGCCAGCAGGGAAGAGGTAGATACGCAGTATTTT. Looking up the rest from reference TRBV5-1 and TRBJ2-3 gives the full variable domain: KAGVTQTPRYLIKTRGQQVTLSCSPISGHRSVSWYQQTPGQGLQFLFEYFSETQRNKGNFPGRFSGRQFSNSRSEMNVSTLELGDSALYLCASREEVDTQYFGPGTRLTVL.

V usage is TRBV4-2 and J usage is TRBJ1-2, with D possibly matching TRBD1 (5 bases). V lost 1 base and J 4 bases, leaving 13 bases between the germline ends. The CDR3 length is 15 residues. CDR1 and CDR2 (germline): LGHNA, YNFKEQ. The chain's CDR3 is CASSQGAVGAYGYTF. For the CDR3, the DNA is TGTGCCAGCAGCCAAGGGGCAGTAGGGGCCTATGGCTACACCTTC.

This clone has just a few counts. The chain has TRBV30 and TRBJ1-3; TRBD1 matches 8 bases. The CDR3 runs to 13 residues. The ends lost 6 bases at V and 0 bases at J; junction bases unmatched: 1. CDR1 is GTSNPN and CDR2 is SVGIG in the germline V gene (reference sequence). CDR3 region: CACDRGSGNTIYF. Here the CDR3 DNA reads TGTGCCTGTGACAGGGGCTCTGGAAACACCATATATTTT.

This chain joins TRBV7-9 and TRBJ2-4; the match to TRBD1 covers 9 bases. The germline V gene has CDR1 SEHNR and CDR2 FQNEAQ (reference sequence). This CDR3 contains 15 residues. With 5 bases clipped from V and 16 bases from J, the junction kept 18 bases outside the gene matches. CDR3 DNA sequence: TGTGCCAGCAGCGCCCTCGGGACAGGGTTTCTTTTGGGCTACTTC. It yields the protein CASSALGTGFLLGYF.

This clone turned up a few times. The gene calls are TRBV29-1 and TRBJ2-1; D remains unclear. Trimming cost V 2 bases and J 0 bases, with 5 bases left between them. Germline CDR1 reads SQVTM; CDR2 reads ANQGSEA. The CDR3 spans 13 residues. This CDR3 reads CSVELRSYNEQFF. The CDR3 DNA is TGCAGCGTTGAACTACGCTCCTACAATGAGCAGTTCTTC.

The V call is TRBV18, the J call TRBJ2-7, with D possibly TRBD2 on 6 matching bases. The CDR3 runs 16 residues. Germline values: CDR1 KGHSH, CDR2 LQKENI. Trimming took 0 bases from V and 1 from J, leaving 13 bases between them. The CDR3 region is CASSPPAGRESYEQYF. As DNA, the CDR3 is TGTGCCAGCTCACCACCGGCAGGGCGGGAATCCTACGAGCAGTACTTC.

The table lists this clone with a few counts. This chain connects TRBV30 to TRBJ1-3; D gene unclear. The CDR3 loop spans 14 amino acids. CDR1 GTSNPN and CDR2 SVGIG come from the germline V gene (reference sequence). Deletions cut 5 bases from V and 0 bases from J, with 11 bases between. The CDR3 sequence is CAWRGPSSGNTIYF. CDR3 nucleotides: TGTGCCTGGCGGGGTCCTAGCTCTGGAAACACCATATATTTT. The full variable domain, rest sourced from reference TRBV30 and TRBJ1-3, is SQTIHQWPATLVQPVGSPLSLECTVEGTSNPNLYWYRQAAGRGLQLLFYSVGIGQISSEVPQNLSASRPQDRQFILSSKKLLLSDSGFYLCAWRGPSSGNTIYFGEGSWLTVV.

The sample holds a few counts of this clone. The CDR3 region is CSVGTLHNQETQYF. In nucleotides, the CDR3 is TGCAGCGTTGGAACCCTGCACAACCAAGAGACCCAGTACTTC. This chain joins TRBV29-1 and TRBJ2-5; D gene ambiguous. The CDR3 extends over 14 amino acids. V was pared by 4 bases and J by 0 bases, with 12 bases between. The V gene's germline CDR1 is SQVTM and CDR2 ANQGSEA. The whole variable domain, remainder taken from reference TRBV29-1 and TRBJ2-5, is SAVISQKPSRDICQRGTSLTIQCQVDSQVTMMFWYRQQPGQSLTLIATANQGSEATYESGFVIDKFPISRPNLTFSTLTVSNMSPEDSSIYLCSVGTLHNQETQYFGPGTRLLVL.

This clone was seen more than once but under ten times. This chain joins TRBV30 and TRBJ2-3; 7 nucleotides align to TRBD1. The germline CDR1 and CDR2 sequences are GTSNPN and SVGIG (reference sequence). Trimming at V came to 5 bases and at J to 4 bases, leaving 3 bases not matched to a gene. CDR3 length: 12 amino acids. This CDR3 is CAWDRAADTQYF. CDR3 nucleotides: TGTGCCTGGGACAGGGCAGCAGATACGCAGTATTTT.

This sequence joins TRBV5-1 and TRBJ1-4; 8 bases line up with TRBD1. Germline-derived CDR1 and CDR2 are SGHRS and YFSETQ. CDR3 length: 17 amino acids. V was clipped by 3 bases and J by 0 bases; unmatched bases: 7. Here the CDR3 DNA reads TGCGCCAGCAGCTGGGGGACAGGAGCTCCAACTAATGAAAAACTGTTTTTT. It yields the protein CASSWGTGAPTNEKLFF.

J is TRBJ1-1 and V is TRBV7-2, with a tentative D call TRBD1 (6 bases). This CDR3 comprises 14 residues. V lost 8 bases, J lost 1 base, and 14 bases lay in between. Germline V CDR1 and CDR2: SGHTA, FQGNSA. CDR3 residues: CASQLGQTNTEAFF. The CDR3 DNA reads as TGTGCCAGCCAGCTCGGACAGACGAACACTGAAGCTTTCTTT.

This clone was seen more than once but under ten times. The chain uses TRBV7-3 and TRBJ2-1; 10 positions agree with TRBD1. Germline CDR1 and CDR2: SGHTA and FQGTGA. J was trimmed by 4 bases and V by 5 bases; bases with no gene match: 5. This CDR3 has 15 amino acids. The CDR3 DNA is TGTGCCAGCAGCGGCGGACAGGGGGAGTACAATGAGCAGTTCTTC. It specifies CASSGGQGEYNEQFF.

This clone has a handful of counts. The chain uses TRBV9 and TRBJ2-5; D is perhaps TRBD2 (5 bases). The ends were cut back, 0 bases at V and 1 base at J, with 16 bases in the middle. The CDR3 has 17 amino acids. Per germline, CDR1 SGDLS and CDR2 YYNGEE. CDR3 DNA sequence: TGTGCCAGCAGCGTAGATGAGGGAGCGGTTTTCCAAGAGACCCAGTACTTC. Translated: CASSVDEGAVFQETQYF.

The chain has TRBV4-1 and TRBJ2-7; TRBD1 matches at 8 bases. The CDR3 covers 14 residues. V was pared by 2 bases and J by 5 bases, with 5 bases of the junction left unmatched. CDR1 and CDR2 (germline): MGHRA, YSYEKL. This chain's CDR3 is CASSQLRGRDEQYF. CDR3 DNA sequence: TGCGCCAGCAGCCAACTCAGGGGGCGAGACGAGCAGTACTTC.

This clone was detected only a few times. The genes are TRBV7-2 and TRBJ2-3; 13 bases match TRBD2. CDR3 length: 16 residues. Germline lookup yields CDR1 SGHTA and CDR2 FQGNSA. Trimming removed 5 bases from V and 4 bases from J; junction bases left unmatched: 6. The DNA for the CDR3 is TGTGCCAGCAGCACCGGACTAGCGGGAGCCGCAGATACGCAGTATTTT. Amino acid sequence: CASSTGLAGAADTQYF.

This clone was seen a handful of times. The gene calls are TRBV27 and TRBJ1-2; TRBD1 matches at 7 bases. The V segment lost 5 bases and the J segment 5 bases; nucleotides outside the gene matches: 8. The CDR3 covers 14 residues. CDR1 MNHEY and CDR2 SMNVEV come from the germline V gene (reference sequence). Here the CDR3 reads CASSPRQGIYGYTF. The CDR3 DNA follows: TGTGCCAGCAGTCCACGACAGGGAATTTATGGCTACACCTTC.

This clone showed up just a few times. As DNA, the CDR3 is TGTGCCAGCAGCTTAAATCCGGGGACTCGAAACTCTGGGGCCAACGTCCTGACTTTC. Translating gives CASSLNPGTRNSGANVLTF. The chain links TRBV7-8 to TRBJ2-6; D is possibly TRBD2 (6 bases). The CDR3 totals 19 residues. Germline V gene sequence: CDR1 SGHVS, CDR2 FQNEAQ. V dropped 2 bases and J dropped 0 bases, with 17 bases sitting between them.

This clone was observed a handful of times. V is TRBV30 and J is TRBJ1-4; 10 bases are a match to TRBD1. This CDR3 region has 14 residues. The V and J ends lost 2 bases and 8 bases, in that order; junction bases with no gene match: 5. Germline V CDR1 and CDR2: GTSNPN, SVGIG (reference sequence). The CDR3 DNA reads as TGTGCCTGGAGTCCCGGACAGGGGGTCGAAAAACTGTTTTTT. It is translated as CAWSPGQGVEKLFF.